This T cell receptor (beta chain) came from a study of blood T cell repertoires in COVID-19. In the study overall: Material from acute and convalescent COVID-19 was sourced from the United States, Italy and Spain. T cells, B-cell-depleted T cells, or PBMCs provided the cDNA or gDNA that served as material.

Original processing methods: Amplification of reference gene primers was used by the study to estimate nucleated cell counts. The assay was immunoSEQ multiplex PCR, and TCRdb's table has in-frame clones only and misses some. Clonal size and the V and J genes are those of that table, whereas D and trimming came from the DNA. Among about 96,000 clones listed, about 81% were seen once. Per germline, CDR1 SGHDT and CDR2 YYEEEE. The CDR3 extends over 10 residues, inclusive of both ends. Comments on this clone: This likely comes from a read error, as the CDR3 has no conserved phenylalanine or tryptophan at its end. Because the CDR3's place on the DNA is in doubt, the DNA is left out and the CDR3 is given as listed by TCRdb.

This clonotype was obtained from an older woman with acute or convalescent COVID-19. V usage is TRBV5-6 and J usage is TRBJ1-1; the table gives TRBD1 as D, unverified against the DNA. Sequenced input: peripheral blood. CDR3 sequence reads: CASSAAETLR.